The next 12 T cell receptor beta chains were all read from a single sample in a study of cytomegalovirus exposure and HLA in healthy donors. PCR was performed using 60 Vbeta and 13 Jbeta primers. Generated by immunoSEQ multiplex PCR, the TCRdb table keeps only in-frame clones and is missing some. This table holds about 160,000 clones, approximately 80% found once. The sequencing input was PBMCs. These receptors all stem from a woman aged 40 to 50 in good health and CMV-seropositive.

This chain's CDR3 is CASSLSTGGVQYF. The DNA for the CDR3 is TGCGCCAGCAGCTTGTCGACAGGGGGAGTTCAGTACTTC. V and J are TRBV5-1 and TRBJ2-7; TRBD1 agrees at 9 bases. The CDR3 loop spans 13 amino acids. Germline lookup yields CDR1 SGHRS and CDR2 YFSETQ. The J segment lost 10 bases and the V segment lost 1 base, leaving 6 bases of the junction unmatched.

The genes are TRBV30 and TRBJ1-2; 8 bases are a match to TRBD1. V dropped 2 bases and J dropped 8; count of bases not matched to a gene: 7. The CDR3 sequence is 13 residues long. CDR1 and CDR2 (germline): GTSNPN, SVGIG (reference sequence). In DNA, the CDR3 is TGTGCCTGGAGTCCCCCGGACAGGGCCGGCTACACCTTC. Encoded protein: CAWSPPDRAGYTF. Full variable domain (outside the CDR3, taken from reference TRBV30 and TRBJ1-2): SQTIHQWPATLVQPVGSPLSLECTVEGTSNPNLYWYRQAAGRGLQLLFYSVGIGQISSEVPQNLSASRPQDRQFILSSKKLLLSDSGFYLCAWSPPDRAGYTFGSGTRLTVV.

The rearrangement links TRBV7-6 to TRBJ2-2; TRBD2 agrees at 8 bases. Looked up from germline, CDR1 is SGHVS and CDR2 is FNYEAQ. There are 16 residues in the CDR3. Trimming took 3 bases from V and 3 from J; bases not matched to a gene: 6. The CDR3 DNA reads TGTGCCAGCAGCTTTAAGCGGGGGATGGACACCGGGGAGCTGTTTTTT. This sequence encodes CASSFKRGMDTGELFF.

The chain uses TRBV6-5 and TRBJ2-5; 10 nucleotides match TRBD1. The end of the DNA aligns better with TRBJ2-7, so the J call may be wrong. Germline V gene lookup returns CDR1 MNHEY and CDR2 SVGAGI. The CDR3 totals 14 residues. The CDR3 region has the DNA TGTGCCAGCAAACCGGGACAGGGGACCTACGAGCAGTACTTC. Translation gives CASKPGQGTYEQYF.

V gene TRBV19 combines with J gene TRBJ2-5; 12 bases match TRBD2. V lost 6 bases to trimming and J lost 2 bases; unmatched junction nucleotides: 7. The germline V gene has CDR1 LNHDA and CDR2 SQIVND (reference sequence). The CDR3 has 16 amino acids. CDR3 region: CASSLGLAGGQETQYF. The CDR3 DNA reads TGTGCCAGTAGCCTCGGGCTAGCGGGGGGGCAAGAGACCCAGTACTTC.

The chain couples TRBV7-2 to TRBJ1-2, with D possibly matching TRBD1 (5 bases). This CDR3 has 13 amino acids. Germline V gives CDR1 SGHTA, CDR2 FQGNSA. Trimming stripped 2 bases from V and 5 bases from J, with 9 bases between. The CDR3 region is CASSLRGVYGYTF. CDR3 sequence (DNA): TGTGCCAGCAGCTTACGGGGGGTTTATGGCTACACCTTC.

This chain links TRBV18 with TRBJ1-1, with 10 nucleotides matching TRBD1. The length of the CDR3 is 18 residues. V shed 5 bases and J 0 bases; nucleotides not matched to a gene: 12. Germline CDR1 KGHSH, CDR2 LQKENI. The DNA for the CDR3 is TGTGCCAGCTCAGCCAAGGACAGGGGGTTTACTTTGAACACTGAAGCTTTCTTT. Translating gives CASSAKDRGFTLNTEAFF.

This chain uses TRBV11-3 with TRBJ2-3, with D tentatively TRBD2 (6 bases). V lost 1 base, J lost 4 bases, and 9 bases lay in between. This CDR3 spans 14 amino acids. Germline V gene data show CDR1 as SGHNT and CDR2 as YENEEA. The CDR3 loop reads CASSLGGESDTQYF. Here the CDR3 DNA reads TGTGCCAGCAGCTTAGGGGGGGAGTCAGATACGCAGTATTTT.

V gene TRBV4-1 combines with J gene TRBJ2-5; the D gene is possibly TRBD2 (6 bases). The better agreement between TRBJ2-7 and the DNA end casts doubt on the J call. CDR3 length: 15 amino acids. CDR1 and CDR2 from the germline V gene are MGHRA and YSYEKL. CDR3 DNA: TGCGCCAGCAGCCAGCCCGTGGCGGGGCAGAACGAGCAGTACTTC. Translation: CASSQPVAGQNEQYF.

The sample holds one count of this clone. The gene calls are TRBV5-1 and TRBJ2-5, with a possible D match to TRBD1 (5 bases). The V gene lost 3 bases and the J gene lost 3 bases, with 15 bases spanning the gap. Germline V gene data show CDR1 as SGHRS and CDR2 as YFSETQ. The CDR3 is made up of 15 amino acids. The CDR3: CASSSGQIAEETQYF. The DNA for the CDR3 is TGCGCCAGCAGCTCCGGACAAATTGCCGAAGAGACCCAGTACTTC.

The V gene is TRBV7-9, the J gene TRBJ2-1, with TRBD2 matching over 9 bases. The CDR3 loop spans 17 amino acids. V shed 1 base, J shed 7 bases, and the junction held 11 bases outside the gene matches. CDR1 and CDR2 (germline): SEHNR, FQNEAQ (reference sequence). This CDR3 is CASSLGGREGLWNEQFF. CDR3 DNA sequence: TGTGCCAGCAGCTTAGGCGGGCGGGAGGGCCTGTGGAATGAGCAGTTCTTC.

This clone is a singleton in its sample. The chain uses TRBV5-8 and TRBJ1-1; no clear D. The V gene's germline CDR1 is SGHTS and CDR2 YDEGEE. This CDR3 is built from 14 residues. The V end was cut by 0 bases, the J end by 3 bases, with 9 bases between. CDR3 sequence: CASSLVTSYTEAFF. The CDR3 bases are TGTGCCAGCAGCTTGGTTACTTCGTACACTGAAGCTTTCTTT.